This entry lists 7 T cell receptor beta chains sequenced from one sample in a study of identical twins. One entry per CDR3 protein results from TCRdb running MiXCR on the 5' RACE reads. Here the sample spans some 460,000 distinct CDR3 sequences, approximately 15% being singletons. Separately, the same data were catalogued under a study of yellow fever vaccine responses in identical twins.

What was sequenced was CD4+ T cells sorted from blood. These receptors originate from a woman aged 18 to 35 in good health.

This clonotype was seen more than once but under ten times. The gene calls are TRBV11-1 and TRBJ2-2; 9 bases agree with TRBD2. CDR1 and CDR2 (germline): SGHAT, FQDESV (reference sequence). The CDR3 extends over 19 amino acids. V lost 1 base, J lost 2 bases, and 11 bases stayed unmatched. CDR3: CASSLVRGSGGLNTGELFF. DNA for the CDR3: TGTGCCAGCAGCTTAGTGCGTGGTAGCGGGGGCTTAAACACCGGGGAGCTGTTTTTT.

This clonotype was observed a few times. The CDR3 reads CASSLQGAITETQYF. CDR3 DNA sequence: TGCGCCAGCAGCTTGCAGGGGGCGATCACAGAGACCCAGTACTTC. This chain links TRBV5-1 with TRBJ2-5; 8 bases are shared with TRBD1. Unmatched junction bases numbered 6, after V lost 1 base and J lost 4 bases. Germline values: CDR1 SGHRS, CDR2 YFSETQ. The CDR3 runs to 15 residues.

The chain employs TRBV27 and TRBJ2-7, with a weak D call TRBD2 (6 bases). V was cut by 3 bases and J by 0 bases, with 15 bases left in between. CDR1 is MNHEY and CDR2 is SMNVEV in the germline V gene (reference sequence). The CDR3 length is 16 residues. The CDR3 DNA reads as TGTGCCAGCAGTTTCTTCCCCGGGAGTATCTCCTACGAGCAGTACTTC. Protein sequence: CASSFFPGSISYEQYF.

This clonotype was picked up many times. The chain couples TRBV9 to TRBJ2-3; the D gene is possibly TRBD2 (5 bases). The CDR3 is 17 residues long. The germline V and J ends were trimmed by 0 bases and 1 base, with 15 bases remaining between them. The germline gives CDR1 SGDLS, CDR2 YYNGEE. The CDR3 DNA sequence: TGTGCCAGCAGCGTAGGCCACGCTCCGGAGGGCACAGATACGCAGTATTTT. Translating it yields CASSVGHAPEGTDTQYF.

In its sample, this clonotype was seen a few times. DNA for the CDR3: TGTGCCAGCAGTTACGGGGGGCACCAAGAGACCCAGTACTTC. Encoded protein: CASSYGGHQETQYF. The V gene is TRBV27, the J gene TRBJ2-5; tentative D call: TRBD2 (7 bases). V shed 4 bases and J shed 0 bases, with 9 bases lying between them. The CDR3 sequence is 14 residues long. Germline CDR1 reads MNHEY; CDR2 reads SMNVEV (reference sequence).

CDR3 sequence reads: CSAPTGQETQYF. In nucleotides, the CDR3 is TGCAGTGCTCCGACAGGCCAAGAGACCCAGTACTTC. This chain uses TRBV20-1 with TRBJ2-5, with D tentatively TRBD1 (6 bases). V gave up 5 bases and J gave up 1 base, with 8 bases separating them. This CDR3 comprises 12 residues. The germline gives CDR1 DFQATT, CDR2 SNEGSKA (reference sequence).

This sequence joins TRBV24-1 and TRBJ1-5; TRBD1 agrees at 8 bases. Germline V lookup: CDR1 KGHDR, CDR2 SFDVKD. The V and J ends lost 4 bases and 0 bases, in that order; junction bases with no gene match: 4. The CDR3 is 16 amino acids. The CDR3 bases are TGTGCCACCAGTGACGGGACAGGTTATAGCAATCAGCCCCAGCATTTT. Translated, it gives CATSDGTGYSNQPQHF.